This record looks at one T cell receptor beta chain sequence and its context. Regions amplified from RNA transcripts were the TCR beta CDR3 regions. Researchers ran a first-round RT-PCR on the TCR CDR3 using the HTBI primer set. TCRdb re-called the multiplex PCR reads with MiXCR, one entry per CDR3 protein. The sample includes about 640,000 distinct CDR3 sequences, 20% of them seen just once. This sample was included in a study of T cells in Graves' hyperthyroidism and ophthalmopathy. This receptor was identified in a man aged 25 to 40 with Graves' ophthalmopathy. Sequences were obtained from blood.

Here the CDR3 reads CASTPPGRGEQPQHF. CDR3 bases: TGTGCCAGTACCCCTCCCGGGAGGGGTGAACAGCCCCAGCATTTT. The rearrangement uses TRBV19 and TRBJ1-5, with D tentatively TRBD1 (5 bases). The CDR3 contains 15 residues. Trimming stripped 7 bases from V and 7 bases from J, with 20 bases between. Germline V CDR1 and CDR2: LNHDA, SQIVND (reference sequence).